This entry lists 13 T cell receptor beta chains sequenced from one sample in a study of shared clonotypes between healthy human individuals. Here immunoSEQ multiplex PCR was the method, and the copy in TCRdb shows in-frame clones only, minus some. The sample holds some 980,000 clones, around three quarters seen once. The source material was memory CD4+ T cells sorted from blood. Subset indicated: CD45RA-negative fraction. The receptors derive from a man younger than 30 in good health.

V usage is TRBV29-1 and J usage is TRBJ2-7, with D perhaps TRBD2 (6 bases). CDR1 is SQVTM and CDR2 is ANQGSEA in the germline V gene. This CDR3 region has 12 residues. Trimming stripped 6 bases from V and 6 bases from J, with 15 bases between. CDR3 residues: CSVREVFAEQYF. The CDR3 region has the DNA TGCAGCGTCAGGGAGGTTTTCGCCGAGCAGTACTTC.

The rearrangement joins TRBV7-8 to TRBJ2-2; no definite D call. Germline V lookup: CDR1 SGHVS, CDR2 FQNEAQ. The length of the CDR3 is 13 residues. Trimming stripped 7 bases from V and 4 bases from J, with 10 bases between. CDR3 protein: CASTIKITGELFF. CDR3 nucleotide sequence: TGTGCCAGCACCATTAAGATCACCGGGGAGCTGTTTTTT.

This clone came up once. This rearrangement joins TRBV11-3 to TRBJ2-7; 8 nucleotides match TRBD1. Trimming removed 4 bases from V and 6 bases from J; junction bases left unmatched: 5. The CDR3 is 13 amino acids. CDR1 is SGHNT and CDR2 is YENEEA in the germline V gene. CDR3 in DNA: TGTGCCAGCAGCTATGACAGGGGCGCCGAGCAGTACTTC. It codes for CASSYDRGAEQYF.

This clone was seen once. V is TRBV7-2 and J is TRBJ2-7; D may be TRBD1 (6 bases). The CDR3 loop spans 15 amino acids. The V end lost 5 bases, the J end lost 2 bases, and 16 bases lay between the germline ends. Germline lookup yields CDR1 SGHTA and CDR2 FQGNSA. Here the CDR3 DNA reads TGTGCCAGCAGCCCGACAGGAAAGGGAACCTACGAGCAGTACTTC. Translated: CASSPTGKGTYEQYF.

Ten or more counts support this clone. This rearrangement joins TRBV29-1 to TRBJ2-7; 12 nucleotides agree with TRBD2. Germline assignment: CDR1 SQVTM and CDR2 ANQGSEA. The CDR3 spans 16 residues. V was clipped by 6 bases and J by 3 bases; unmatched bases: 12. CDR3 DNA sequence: TGCAGCGTCGGTACCCCTAGCGGGGGGGTCTTCTACGAGCAGTACTTC. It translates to CSVGTPSGGVFYEQYF.

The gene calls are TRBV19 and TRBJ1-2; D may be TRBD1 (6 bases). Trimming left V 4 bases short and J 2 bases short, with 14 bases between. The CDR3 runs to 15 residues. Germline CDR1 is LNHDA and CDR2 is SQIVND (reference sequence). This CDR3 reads CASSKAATGNYGYTF. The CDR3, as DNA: TGTGCCAGTAGTAAGGCCGCCACAGGGAACTATGGCTACACCTTC.

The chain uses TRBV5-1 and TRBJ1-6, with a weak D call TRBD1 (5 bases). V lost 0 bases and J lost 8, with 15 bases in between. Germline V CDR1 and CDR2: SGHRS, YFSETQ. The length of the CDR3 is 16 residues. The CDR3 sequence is CASSLAGAGWDSPLHF. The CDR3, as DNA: TGCGCCAGCAGCTTGGCCGGGGCAGGATGGGATTCACCCCTCCACTTT.

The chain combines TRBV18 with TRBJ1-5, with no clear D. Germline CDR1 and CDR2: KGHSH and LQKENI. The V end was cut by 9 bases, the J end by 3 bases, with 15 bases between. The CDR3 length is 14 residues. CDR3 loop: CASSQSGYNQPQHF. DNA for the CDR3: TGTGCCAGTTCCCAGTCGGGATACAATCAGCCCCAGCATTTT.

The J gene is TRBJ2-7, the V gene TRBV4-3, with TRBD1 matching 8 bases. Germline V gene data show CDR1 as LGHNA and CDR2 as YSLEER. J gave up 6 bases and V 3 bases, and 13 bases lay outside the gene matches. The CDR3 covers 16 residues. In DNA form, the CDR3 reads TGCGCCAGCAGCCACCCCCCCGAGGACAGGGTATCCGAGCAGTACTTC. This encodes CASSHPPEDRVSEQYF.

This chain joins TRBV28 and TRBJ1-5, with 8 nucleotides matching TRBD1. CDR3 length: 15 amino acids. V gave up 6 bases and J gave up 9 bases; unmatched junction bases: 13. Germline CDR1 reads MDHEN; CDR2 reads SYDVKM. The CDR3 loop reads CASREGQGGLRPQHF. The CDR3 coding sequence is TGTGCCAGCAGAGAAGGACAGGGCGGGTTGCGGCCCCAGCATTTT.

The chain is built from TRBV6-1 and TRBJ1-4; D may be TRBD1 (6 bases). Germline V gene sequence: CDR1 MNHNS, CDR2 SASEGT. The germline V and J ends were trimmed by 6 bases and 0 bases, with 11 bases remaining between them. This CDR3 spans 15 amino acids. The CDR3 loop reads CASRPYRATNEKLFF. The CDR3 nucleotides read TGTGCCAGCAGACCTTACAGGGCAACTAATGAAAAACTGTTTTTT.

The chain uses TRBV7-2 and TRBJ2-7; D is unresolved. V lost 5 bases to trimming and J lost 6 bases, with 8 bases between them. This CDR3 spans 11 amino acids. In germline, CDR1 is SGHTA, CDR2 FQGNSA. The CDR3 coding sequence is TGTGCCAGCAGCCTACACGTCGAGCAGTACTTC. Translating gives CASSLHVEQYF.

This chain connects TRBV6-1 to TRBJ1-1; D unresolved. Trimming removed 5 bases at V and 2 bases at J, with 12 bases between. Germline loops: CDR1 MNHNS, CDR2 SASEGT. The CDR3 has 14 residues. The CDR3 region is CASSPWGGNTEAFF. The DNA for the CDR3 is TGTGCCAGCAGTCCCTGGGGAGGAAACACTGAAGCTTTCTTT.